The T cell receptor beta chain described here comes from a study of cytomegalovirus exposure and HLA in healthy donors (dated by TCRdb to about 2017). Concerning the study at large: In an earlier analysis of 587 of the donors, 276 Gb of sequence data and 100 million or so unique TCR beta sequences from 180 million or so T cells were reported. The study profiled the T cell repertoires of 500 to 800 subjects by immunosequencing and related them to cytomegalovirus serostatus. The number of donors typed differed by locus, with about 629-630 for A, B, C, DRB1 and DQB1, roughly 550 for DQA1, 600 to 610 for DPA1, and some 450 for DPB1. To predict cytomegalovirus infection status, the study brought together high-throughput TCR immunosequencing, statistical association of individual TCRs with disease status, and machine learning. The genetic ancestry cluster associated with self-reported Caucasian donors included roughly 84% of the roughly 390 genotyped donors. In the later analysis, no new phenotypic data were used to find candidate immune exposures; instead, reliance was placed on TCR beta sequences and their occurrence across donors. An earlier analysis of 587 of the donors used high-throughput TCR beta sequencing to judge whether each TCR beta V gene segment behaved as functional or pseudogenic. Donor age, sex, ethnicity and CMV serostatus were collected together with the repertoire data. Besides the first cohort of roughly 660 subjects, a separate validation cohort made up of roughly 120 different subjects was used. A later analysis re-analyzed previously published TCR beta repertoires from 650 to 800 donors and added high-resolution HLA genotyping to study TCR occurrence patterns. The study aimed to test whether cataloging public T cell receptors could reveal signatures of past pathogen exposure. A few DR-DQ haplotypes were handled as single units for association and clustering because linkage in the cohort was strong. Approximately 300 gigabases of sequencing data and 75 million to 85 million unique TCR sequences made up an early release that covered about 640 HLA-typed donors. Among roughly 400 genotyped donors of the cohort, an average of around 250,000 unique TCR beta nucleotide sequences was sequenced per donor, of which about 19% were non-productive. HLA typing included class I and class II loci at four-digit resolution. All discovery cohort repertoires had been generated using a single sequencing platform. Genome-wide SNP genotypes for about 55% of the roughly 670 donors were used in a later genetic analysis, which treated that subset as a discovery cohort. Beyond this particular receptor, the publication reports: In the study, 164 TCR beta chains were listed as associated with cytomegalovirus. In a later analysis, TCR association rates were found to vary across HLA loci, with the most associated TCRs seen for DRB1 alleles and the fewest for HLA-C alleles. For the cohort, immune exposure information was limited to CMV serostatus. Correlated functional status among segregating V segments might reflect linkage disequilibrium, but an unknown experimental factor could not be ruled out. In both the original and validation cohorts, the classifier was reported to diagnose cytomegalovirus status with high specificity and sensitivity. In vitro tests confirmed that a few of the cytomegalovirus-associated TCR beta chains recognize cytomegalovirus antigens. According to a later analysis, most CMV-associated TCR beta chains appeared to be HLA-restricted, and the HLA associations seemed to be driven largely by CMV exposure. A further reported finding was that TCR beta sequences accurately predicted the HLA-A and HLA-B alleles for most subjects in the first cohort. The sequencing pipeline was judged likely to have produced a cluster of highly shared sequence variants as a technical artifact. Most TCR sequences were seen in very few donors, while some public TCRs were found in many individuals. According to a later genetic analysis, donors in an Asian-associated ancestry cluster had fewer N-insertions in productive TCRs than the approximately 630-donor mean. The cohort was sequenced for TCR beta chains only, and without alpha or paired-chain data the features that could be detected were limited. Compared with equally common non-associated chains, HLA-associated TCR beta chains in a later analysis were more clonally expanded and had lower generation probabilities. Because HLA typing was missing for some donors at each locus, association tests included only the typed subset. According to a later analysis, parvovirus B19, influenza, CMV and Epstein-Barr virus appeared linked to several top co-occurrence clusters. A later genetic analysis associated a missense DCLRE1C variant with V-gene and J-gene trimming of TCR beta chains, and an independent cohort replicated the association. In an earlier analysis of over 550 of the donors, most TCR beta V segments were observed in productive rearrangements about 87% or about 30% of the time, broadly matching IMGT annotations. Because counts were too low, approximately 15 rarely observed V segments, including chromosome 9 orphons, were excluded from the earlier analysis of a few hundred of the donors. Roughly uniform sequencing depth across donors was assumed in presence/absence analyses, although this assumption may not hold. According to the authors, the approach could potentially be generalized to other disease states and immunological phenotypes. When HLA alleles, especially DR and DQ, strongly co-occurred, attributing TCR associations to individual alleles was difficult. A later analysis associated some 17,000 TCR beta sequences with specific HLA alleles at a false discovery rate of 0.05.

The cohort was made up of approximately 700 healthy bone marrow donors. At the time of sampling, all cohort members were nominally healthy, though unrecorded immune exposures were likely present. The donor tested CMV seronegative and was one of the 352 seronegative cohort members. A peripheral blood sample was collected from each donor, and TCR beta sequencing was performed on peripheral blood mononuclear cells. Genomic DNA extraction from the blood cell samples was performed with the Qiagen DNeasy Blood Extraction Kit. On this clone: It lacks a known antigen. Per-base qualities were not stored, and no clone one base away is much larger.

The library was built by means of the immunoSEQ multiplex PCR assay. For the multiplex PCR, a mixture combining 60 forward primers for TCR Vbeta segments and 13 reverse primers for TCR Jbeta segments was used. Amplification of the CDR3 region of rearranged TCR beta genes was performed with a multiplex PCR assay on genomic DNA. The Illumina HiSeq System was used to sequence the amplified TCR beta libraries as 87-base-pair reads. The original pipeline was this. A later analysis tallied 75 million to 95 million unique TCR beta chains across the 650 to 750 repertoires, and some 10 million of those chains were shared by two or more donors. Raw reads were error-corrected and collapsed into unique sequences by a nearest-neighbor algorithm in which closely related sequences were merged to remove PCR and sequencing errors. To assign V, D and J gene segments, CDR3 sequences were aligned to IMGT reference sequences. Each retained sequence needed at least a six-nucleotide match to both a V gene segment and a J gene segment. Rearrangements were called productive when the CDR3 lacked stop codons and stayed in frame with V and J; all others were non-productive. Following IMGT convention, CDR3 was defined as the stretch from the second conserved V-encoded cysteine up to the conserved J-encoded phenylalanine. In an earlier analysis of more than 550 of the donors, sequences lacking an unambiguous match to a single V gene segment were excluded. In an earlier analysis of roughly 500 of the donors, V segments were called functional above 56.7% productive rearrangements and were called segregating when the between-donor standard deviation exceeded 5%. A statistical classification framework was built for diagnosing cytomegalovirus status from the catalog of TCR beta chain sequences. A later analysis assigned V and J genes by comparing TCR nucleotide sequences with IMGT/GENE-DB human TR gene sequences. A later analysis assigned CDR3 sequences and most-parsimonious VDJ recombination scenarios with the TCRdist pipeline. In a later analysis, each TCR beta chain was defined by its CDR3 amino acid sequence together with its V-gene family, and reads without a unique V-gene family were excluded. To address suspected cross-contamination and a sequencing artifact, a later analysis removed around 590 highly shared, low-generation-probability nucleotide sequences. In a later analysis, a clonal expansion index for each public chain was calculated from normalized within-repertoire ranks of inferred template counts. In a later analysis, generation probabilities were computed with a VDJ recombination model fitted to out-of-frame rearrangements, and the resulting probabilities were checked against IGoR. In a later analysis, hypergeometric tests were used to score TCR-TCR, TCR-HLA and TCR-CMV co-occurrence, with a repertoire-size bias correction applied to TCR pairs. To estimate false discovery rates, a later analysis permuted the HLA or CMV assignments 20 times. A later analysis grouped co-occurring TCRs with DBSCAN, adding TCRdist sequence similarity when clustering within HLA-allele-positive subsets. Co-occurrence clustering excluded repertoires with fewer than 30,000 or more than 120,000 public chains, plus five with anomalous nucleotide sharing. TCRdb holds this immuneACCESS table with in-frame rearrangements only. Some clones are missing; in checked studies, unresolved V genes explain under half, and the rest has no known cause. V, J and clone size reflect that table, while D and trimming were determined from the DNA. Across this sample there are more than 95,000 clones, with around 72% seen only once. Approximately 5.6% of the sample lies in the top ten.

This TCR was recovered from a male donor in good health and CMV-seronegative. The specimen was PBMCs.

The nucleotides are TGTGCCACCAGCAGAGTTCCTAGCGGGAGCTCCTACAATGAGCAGTTCTTC. This codes for CATSRVPSGSSYNEQFF. The chain joins TRBV15 to TRBJ2-1; 10 of the junction bases match TRBD2. V has 1 base trimmed and J has 0 bases trimmed; junction bases matching no gene number 3. From a lookup of the germline V gene (reference sequence), CDR1 and CDR2 are LNHNV and YYDKDF. CDR3 length: 17 amino acids, cysteine to phenylalanine. The only DNA kept is the CDR3, 51 bases in frame from the first base.